Listed below are T cell receptor beta chains from one sample, sequenced in a study of vaccination effects on CD4 cells after COVID-19. Produced via immunoSEQ multiplex PCR; TCRdb's table is partial and in-frame only. The data contain about 73,000 clones, around 79% of them singletons. Their antigens are not known. The source material was CD4+ T cells from PBMCs cultured with HCoV-NL63 spike peptides, sampled before COVID-19 vaccination. All receptors come from a human donor who received a COVID-19 vaccine. Each CDR3 is given with its conserved first and last residue. A D gene is named only where the DNA matches it firmly. Clone size is not always given. Where it is, it says once, few, many or a class for expanded clones.

J: TRBJ1-1; V: TRBV19; size: -; D: -; DNA: TGTGCCAGTAGCACAGAGCAGGGGAGGGACACTGAAGCTTTCTTT; CDR3: CASSTEQGRDTEAFF
J: TRBJ2-2; V: TRBV7-2; size: once; D: -; DNA: TGTGCCAGCAGCTTACAGTACAGGGACACCGGGGAGCTGTTTTTT; CDR3: CASSLQYRDTGELFF
J: TRBJ1-6; V: TRBV9; size: -; D: TRBD1; DNA: TGTGCCAGCAGCGTGGATCCACGACAGGGCTCTTCACCCCTCCACTTT; CDR3: CASSVDPRQGSSPLHF
J: TRBJ1-3; V: TRBV6-5; size: -; D: -; DNA: TGTGCCAGCAGTTCGCTCCGCTCTGGAAACACCATATATTTT; CDR3: CASSSLRSGNTIYF
J: TRBJ1-4; V: TRBV4-1; size: once; D: -; DNA: TGCGCCAGCAGCACTCGGGAAGGAGATTTGGAAAAACTGTTTTTT; CDR3: CASSTREGDLEKLFF
J: TRBJ2-1; V: TRBV7-2; size: once; D: TRBD1; DNA: TGTGCCAGCAACGTTTGGGGGACAGGGTATAGCAATGAGCAGTTCTTC; CDR3: CASNVWGTGYSNEQFF
J: TRBJ1-2; V: TRBV10-3; size: -; D: TRBD1; DNA: TGTGCCATCAGCGGGACAGTCAACTATGGCTACACCTTC; CDR3: CAISGTVNYGYTF
J: TRBJ1-2; V: TRBV29-1; size: -; D: TRBD1; DNA: TGCAGCGTTGAGGAATCCAGGGGGCAGGGCTACACCTTC; CDR3: CSVEESRGQGYTF
J: TRBJ1-3; V: TRBV29-1; size: -; D: TRBD1; DNA: TGCAGCGCGGACAGGGAAGGAGGAAACACCATATATTTT; CDR3: CSADREGGNTIYF
J: TRBJ2-3; V: TRBV5-1; size: -; D: -; DNA: TGCGCCAGCAGTCACGGGGTAGCAGATACGCAGTATTTT; CDR3: CASSHGVADTQYF
J: TRBJ2-4; V: TRBV5-4; size: -; D: -; DNA: TGTGCCAGCAGCTTTGGGGGTTTCGACAAAAACATTCAGTACTTC; CDR3: CASSFGGFDKNIQYF
J: TRBJ2-1; V: TRBV11-1; size: -; D: TRBD1; DNA: TGTGCCAGCACCGAACACCGGGACAGGGATCAGTTCTTC; CDR3: CASTEHRDRDQFF
J: TRBJ1-5; V: TRBV30; size: -; D: TRBD1; DNA: TGTGCCTGGAGTGTACAGGGGGATCAGCCCCAGCATTTT; CDR3: CAWSVQGDQPQHF
J: TRBJ2-5; V: TRBV2; size: -; D: -; DNA: TGTGCCAGCAGTGTGGACGTAGCACAAGAGACCCAGTACTTC; CDR3: CASSVDVAQETQYF
J: TRBJ1-2; V: TRBV19; size: -; D: -; DNA: TGTGCCAGTGGACGAGTGTGGCATCCTGAGGGGAGCTATGGCTACACCTTC; CDR3: CASGRVWHPEGSYGYTF
J: TRBJ2-1; V: TRBV5-8; size: -; D: -; DNA: TGTGCCAGCAGCTTGGTTGGGGGCGCAATCCCCTACAATGAGCAGTTCTTC; CDR3: CASSLVGGAIPYNEQFF
J: TRBJ2-1; V: TRBV5-1; size: -; D: TRBD1; DNA: TGCGCCAGCAGCATGGGACAGCCTATTTACAATGAGCAGTTCTTC; CDR3: CASSMGQPIYNEQFF
J: TRBJ1-3; V: TRBV12-3/TRBV12-4; size: -; D: TRBD1; DNA: TGTGCCAGCAGTTTACCTGGAACAGGGGGAAAATATTTT; CDR3: CASSLPGTGGKYF
J: TRBJ1-1; V: TRBV7-3; size: -; D: TRBD1; DNA: TGTGCCAGTAAGAAATCAGGGGGGAACACTGAAGCTTTCTTT; CDR3: CASKKSGGNTEAFF
J: TRBJ1-4; V: TRBV5-1; size: few; D: TRBD1; DNA: TGCGCCAGCAGCTCCGTATACAGGGGGCAGGATGAAAAACTGTTTTTT; CDR3: CASSSVYRGQDEKLFF
J: TRBJ1-1; V: TRBV6-2/TRBV6-3; size: -; D: -; DNA: TGTGCCAGCAGTTACCCCCGAGCTACTGAAGCTTTCTTT; CDR3: CASSYPRATEAFF
J: TRBJ2-3; V: TRBV6-4; size: -; D: -; DNA: TGTGCCAGCAGTGACCTAACGGATACGCAGTATTTT; CDR3: CASSDLTDTQYF
J: TRBJ1-2; V: TRBV29-1; size: -; D: -; DNA: TGCAGCGTTGAAGAGGGATCCAAAGGCTACACCTTC; CDR3: CSVEEGSKGYTF
J: TRBJ2-3; V: TRBV21-1; size: once; D: -; DNA: TGTGCCAGCATCTGGGGGCAGGACACAGATACGCAGTATTTT; CDR3: CASIWGQDTDTQYF
J: TRBJ2-5; V: TRBV18; size: -; D: -; DNA: TGTGCCAGCTCACAGACCCTGGCGGAGACCCAGTACTTC; CDR3: CASSQTLAETQYF
J: TRBJ1-3; V: TRBV15; size: few; D: -; DNA: TGTGCCACCCGACAGTTCTCTGGAAACACCATATATTTT; CDR3: CATRQFSGNTIYF
J: TRBJ1-3; V: TRBV5-1; size: -; D: -; DNA: TGCGCCAGCAGCTTGGGAGGGGGAGGCTCTGGAAACACCATATATTTT; CDR3: CASSLGGGGSGNTIYF
J: TRBJ1-4; V: TRBV3-1/TRBV3-2; size: once; D: -; DNA: TGTGCCAGCAGCCAAGACTACCTGGACGAACGAGAAAAACTGTTTTTT; CDR3: CASSQDYLDEREKLFF
J: TRBJ2-3; V: TRBV5-1; size: -; D: TRBD2; DNA: TGCGCCAGCAGCCACCCCCGAGCGGGGTCAGCCCGTAGCACAGATACGCAGTATTTT; CDR3: CASSHPRAGSARSTDTQYF
J: TRBJ2-3; V: TRBV12-3/TRBV12-4; size: -; D: -; DNA: TGTGCCAGCAGTCGATTAACAGATACGCAGTATTTT; CDR3: CASSRLTDTQYF
J: TRBJ2-1; V: TRBV6-4; size: -; D: TRBD2; DNA: TGTGCCAGCAGTAGCGGGGGGGCCGGATACAATGAGCAGTTCTTC; CDR3: CASSSGGAGYNEQFF
J: TRBJ1-2; V: TRBV18; size: -; D: -; DNA: TGTGCCAGCTCACCAGGGAACGGCTACACCTTC; CDR3: CASSPGNGYTF
J: TRBJ1-2; V: TRBV27; size: -; D: TRBD1; DNA: TGTGCCAGCAGTTTGCCCGGGACAGGGGCTTTTTATGGCTACACCTTC; CDR3: CASSLPGTGAFYGYTF
J: TRBJ1-2; V: TRBV4-1; size: -; D: -; DNA: TGCGCCAGCAGCCACCCCTCCGGGGCCAACTATGGCTACACCTTC; CDR3: CASSHPSGANYGYTF
J: TRBJ2-3; V: TRBV24-1; size: -; D: -; DNA: TGTGCCACCAGTGATCGCTCGGACCCCGGCACAGATACGCAGTATTTT; CDR3: CATSDRSDPGTDTQYF
J: TRBJ1-4; V: TRBV27; size: -; D: TRBD1; DNA: TGTGCCAGCAAGGACAGGGCTCGGGAAAAACTGTTTTTT; CDR3: CASKDRAREKLFF
J: TRBJ2-1; V: TRBV19; size: -; D: -; DNA: TGTGCCAGTAGTGCCCGACAGGTCAATGAGCAGTTCTTC; CDR3: CASSARQVNEQFF
J: TRBJ1-5; V: TRBV19; size: -; D: -; DNA: TGTGCCACCCGCCGGGACGTACTTAGCAATCAGCCCCAGCATTTT; CDR3: CATRRDVLSNQPQHF
J: TRBJ1-1; V: TRBV12-3/TRBV12-4; size: -; D: -; DNA: TGTGCCAGCAGTTTTACGGCGAACACTGAAGCTTTCTTT; CDR3: CASSFTANTEAFF
J: TRBJ1-1; V: TRBV7-6; size: -; D: -; DNA: TGTGCCAGCAGCTTAGCCCGGGGTATTGAAGCTTTCTTT; CDR3: CASSLARGIEAFF
J: TRBJ1-4; V: TRBV2; size: -; D: -; DNA: TGTGCCAGCAACAGGGTAGCAACTAATGAAAAACTGTTTTTT; CDR3: CASNRVATNEKLFF